The present T cell receptor (beta chain) was sequenced within a study of control samples from healthy donors and cancer patients. The assay was immunoSEQ multiplex PCR, and TCRdb's table has in-frame clones only and misses some. The repertoire consists of 100,000 to 150,000 clones, with almost 95% occurring once and the leading ten covering 0.58%. Germline CDR1 and CDR2: SNHLY and FYNNEI. V lost 4 bases and J 4 bases, leaving 13 bases between the germline ends. This CDR3 spans 14 amino acids. This sequence was found in an older man with head and neck cancer. The chain recombines TRBV2 with TRBJ1-1; perhaps TRBD1 as D (5 bases). The material sequenced was PBMCs. The DNA of the CDR3 is TGTGCCAGCAGTGGTCAGGGTTGGGGCACTGAAGCTTTCTTT. Protein product: CASSGQGWGTEAFF.